These T cell receptor beta chains were read from a single sample in a study of CXCR3-negative and CXCR3-positive naive CD8 T cells. Each CDR3 protein gets one entry in TCRdb, which reprocessed the 5' RACE reads and gives no DNA. Seen in this sample are approximately 120,000 distinct CDR3 sequences; the ten most common clones hold less than 0.4%. Sequencing was carried out using naive CXCR3+ CD8+ T cells from blood. These receptors were collected from a human donor in good health. Some clones in this sample may be carry-over from other donors' samples. CDR3s include the opening cysteine and the closing phenylalanine or tryptophan.

j_call | v_call | cdr3_aa
TRBJ2-7 | TRBV4-1 | CASSQDGDSSYEQYF
TRBJ1-5 | TRBV6-2/TRBV6-3 | CASSQGGYSNQPQHF
TRBJ2-7 | TRBV6-2/TRBV6-3 | CASSDGGRAGEQYF
TRBJ2-5 | TRBV5-5 | CASSVGLGYAETQYF
TRBJ2-7 | TRBV27 | CASSFGGASYEQYF
TRBJ2-1 | TRBV29-1 | CSVPTRPSAVNEQFF
TRBJ2-3 | TRBV4-3 | CASSQVGTSGGFRTDTQYF
TRBJ2-7 | TRBV28 | CASSFPRLAGYEQYF
TRBJ2-7 | TRBV29-1 | CSVERPNLGGEQYF
TRBJ2-1 | TRBV7-6 | CASSLSGGRGYNEQFF
TRBJ1-1 | TRBV18 | CASSPQGGETNTEAFF
TRBJ2-5 | TRBV7-6 | CASSTQGAQETQYF
TRBJ1-1 | TRBV11-2 | CASNGRVPEAFF
TRBJ1-2 | TRBV20-1 | CSARETGNYGYTF
TRBJ1-2 | TRBV4-3 | CASSQVLSTLGGYTF
TRBJ2-2 | TRBV6-4 | CASSLSQGDTGELFF
TRBJ1-3 | TRBV4-3 | CASSQDPDDSGNTIYF
TRBJ2-7 | TRBV28 | CASSFGRYEQYF
TRBJ2-5 | TRBV28 | CASSLTNPSWEETQYF
TRBJ2-3 | TRBV6-5 | CASSTGQGVGDTQYF
TRBJ2-3 | TRBV28 | CASSPISGTQYF
TRBJ1-1 | TRBV28 | CASSFGGSEAFF
TRBJ2-1 | TRBV20-1 | CSASSGTSSYNEQFF
TRBJ1-2 | TRBV27 | CASSPRSGTGSRYDYGYTF
TRBJ1-1 | TRBV29-1 | CSVVHGTTEAFF
TRBJ2-1 | TRBV28 | CASSFLRGASYTGGEQFF
TRBJ2-7 | TRBV5-1 | CASSLGTGAYTYEQYF
TRBJ2-7 | TRBV7-9 | CASSFSRQGAYEQYF
TRBJ2-3 | TRBV27 | CASSFARNTDTQYF
TRBJ2-4 | TRBV5-1 | CASSLAGGSSGQYF
TRBJ1-3 | TRBV28 | CASSLLGGDSSGNTIYF
TRBJ1-1 | TRBV27 | CASKLTTGLNTEAFF
TRBJ2-1 | TRBV10-3 | CAISESRGARRNEQFF
TRBJ2-1 | TRBV20-1 | CSASFFNEQFF
TRBJ1-3 | TRBV11-2 | CASSFDISGNTIYF
TRBJ2-6 | TRBV15 | CATSEDRGNSGANVLTF
TRBJ2-1 | TRBV27 | CASSTYRGPSTSSYNEQFF
TRBJ2-1 | TRBV6-5 | CASREYRLAGYNEQFF
TRBJ2-7 | TRBV20-1 | CSTRGLAGLYEQYF
TRBJ2-1 | TRBV10-3 | CAISEAGRASNEQFF
TRBJ1-1 | TRBV29-1 | CSVEFPNTEAFF
TRBJ1-6 | TRBV9 | CASSPGGAPNSPLHF
TRBJ2-1 | TRBV14 | CASSQVKYNEQFF
TRBJ2-5 | TRBV28 | CASSSTPLGAQVETQYF
TRBJ1-4 | TRBV27 | CASSEAGLGSEKLFF
TRBJ2-3 | TRBV5-5 | CATTNRFADTQYF
TRBJ1-5 | TRBV29-1 | CSAQTGTSNQPQHF
TRBJ2-3 | TRBV7-2 | CASSLRWTTNTDTQYF
TRBJ2-7 | TRBV7-9 | CASSTLSYEQYF
TRBJ1-1 | TRBV9 | CASSVQGGSNTEAFF
TRBJ1-1 | TRBV7-9 | CASPDEGSEAFF
TRBJ1-1 | TRBV21-1 | CASSCSLIIRDRRNTEAFF
TRBJ2-7 | TRBV28 | CASNLRQGAVEQYF
TRBJ2-3 | TRBV28 | CASSYGLYTDTQYF
TRBJ1-1 | TRBV28 | CASGLDTGTSLNTEAFF
TRBJ2-2 | TRBV6-5 | CASSPWGRELFF
TRBJ2-5 | TRBV15 | CATSSRDGQETQYF
TRBJ1-5 | TRBV6-2/TRBV6-3 | CASSWIRGSNQPQHF